These 17 T cell receptor beta chains were all obtained from the same sample, sequenced in a study of response to subunit inactivated influenza vaccine (dated by TCRdb to 2016 to 2019). The label giving this sample's time point can be read as: more than 35 days after influenza vaccine administration. The library was obtained by RT-PCR. TCRdb shows the sequencer as Illumina HiSeq 2500. TCRdb trimmed the raw reads at Q25, called clones with MiXCR and kept productive beta chains. All rows with the same CDR3 protein become a single entry with the most common DNA and genes. Within this sample are some 480,000 distinct CDR3 sequences, with approximately 11% of them counted one time only. The ten largest clones take up around 12% of the sample. Sequencing used PBMCs from blood, obtained 40 to 50 days after vaccination. The receptors come from a middle-aged man who received an inactivated influenza vaccine. Donor details come from another sample of the same person, matched by shared clones.

This clonotype was counted many times. The rearrangement joins TRBV7-2 to TRBJ2-5, with TRBD2 matching 9 bases. Germline assignment: CDR1 SGHTA and CDR2 FQGNSA. CDR3 size: 16 residues. V trimming: 3 bases; J trimming: 5 bases; junction bases outside the gene matches: 10. The CDR3 region has the DNA TGTGCCAGCAGCTTGACTAGCGGCTCAATCTGGGAGACCCAGTACTTC. The encoded protein is CASSLTSGSIWETQYF.

This clonotype was observed once. A much larger clone differs by one base, so this may be a read error. The chain links TRBV9 to TRBJ1-4; D uncertain. The CDR3 extends over 12 amino acids. CDR1 and CDR2 from the germline V gene are SGDLS and YYNGEE. CDR3 residues: CASSGSSERLFF. For the CDR3, the DNA is TGTGCCAGCAGCGGGAGTAGTGAAAGACTGTTTTTT.

The chain couples TRBV6-5 to TRBJ2-7; 8 positions match TRBD1. The length of the CDR3 is 15 residues. Germline V gene lookup returns CDR1 MNHEY and CDR2 SVGAGI. The V gene end was trimmed by 3 bases and the J gene end by 6 bases; junction bases not matched to a gene: 10. In DNA form, the CDR3 reads TGTGCCAGCAGTTATTCAGGGGGCGCGTCCCTCGAGCAGTACTTC. Translated: CASSYSGGASLEQYF.

This chain links TRBV28 with TRBJ1-6; D is unresolved. V gave up 5 bases and J gave up 8 bases, with 10 bases separating them. Germline values: CDR1 MDHEN, CDR2 SYDVKM. The CDR3 is 13 residues long. The CDR3 reads CASSLDWDSPLHF. CDR3 in DNA: TGTGCCAGCAGTCTGGACTGGGATTCACCCCTCCACTTT. The whole variable domain, remainder taken from reference TRBV28 and TRBJ1-6, is DVKVTQSSRYLVKRTGEKVFLECVQDMDHENMFWYRQDPGLGLRLIYFSYDVKMKEKGDIPEGYSVSREKKERFSLILESASTNQTSMYLCASSLDWDSPLHFGNGTRLTVT.

This clonotype was picked up many times. At one of its ends the junction is not consistent with the germline gene, which may arise from a read error. This sequence joins TRBV20-1 and TRBJ2-5; perhaps TRBD1 as D (6 bases). CDR3 length: 14 amino acids. In germline, CDR1 is DFQATT, CDR2 SNEGSKA (reference sequence). In nucleotides, the CDR3 is TGCAGTGCCCGTCGGCCCTTGGGACAAGGGACCCAGTACTTC. Its translation: CSARRPLGQGTQYF.

V gene TRBV12-3 or TRBV12-4 combines with J gene TRBJ1-2, with D unclear. Deletions cut 6 bases from V and 4 bases from J, with 12 bases between. The CDR3 covers 13 residues. The CDR3 region is CASRPQRGYGYTF. CDR3 DNA: TGTGCCAGCAGGCCCCAGCGGGGCTATGGCTACACCTTC.

The rearrangement joins TRBV5-4 to TRBJ2-1; no definite D call. This CDR3 spans 14 amino acids. Trimming removed 3 bases at V and 5 bases at J, with 12 bases between. Germline V lookup: CDR1 SGHNT, CDR2 YYREEE (reference sequence). The CDR3 DNA follows: TGTGCCAGCAGCTCCGGACCGCGCGACAATGAGCAGTTCTTC. Translated, it gives CASSSGPRDNEQFF.

The CDR3 bases are TGTGCCAGCAGCCAAACTCGTTACGAGCAGTACTTC. This codes for CASSQTRYEQYF. The J gene is TRBJ2-7, the V gene TRBV4-2; D not certain. The ends were cut back, 2 bases at V and 4 bases at J, with 6 bases in the middle. The CDR3 is 12 amino acids. CDR1 LGHNA and CDR2 YNFKEQ come from the germline V gene.

This clonotype was seen a few times. The chain uses TRBV11-1 and TRBJ2-3; 7 bases are a match to TRBD2. V shed 5 bases, J shed 5 bases, and the junction held 19 bases outside the gene matches. The germline V gene encodes CDR1 SGHAT and CDR2 FQDESV (reference sequence). The CDR3 spans 18 residues. The CDR3: CASSNSRDPLTGGDTQYF. CDR3 nucleotide sequence: TGTGCCAGCAGCAATAGCCGGGACCCACTCACGGGGGGAGATACGCAGTATTTT.

This clonotype came up a few times. The chain is built from TRBV10-3 and TRBJ1-2; D is perhaps TRBD1 (6 bases). CDR3 length equals 13 residues. CDR1 is ENHRY, CDR2 SYGVKD, per germline. V shed 6 bases and J shed 8 bases, with 16 bases lying between them. CDR3 in amino acids: CAIRGEQGQGYTF. Here the CDR3 DNA reads TGTGCCATCAGGGGTGAACAGGGTCAGGGCTACACCTTC.

This chain links TRBV20-1 with TRBJ2-7; TRBD2 is a possible D gene (7 bases). Deletions cut 4 bases from V and 3 bases from J, with 22 bases between. This CDR3 has 16 amino acids. Germline CDR1 is DFQATT and CDR2 is SNEGSKA (reference sequence). CDR3 sequence: CSATIPGGRGNYEQYF. The CDR3 DNA reads TGCAGTGCTACGATCCCCGGGGGGCGCGGGAACTACGAGCAGTACTTC.

This clonotype has a handful of counts. The chain couples TRBV11-2 to TRBJ2-5; no clear D gene. Trimming stripped 5 bases from V and 5 bases from J, with 18 bases between. CDR1 and CDR2 from the germline V gene are SGHAT and FQNNGV. This CDR3 comprises 15 residues. The CDR3 region is CASSPYRAVGETQYF. The CDR3 DNA reads TGTGCCAGCAGCCCGTATCGCGCTGTCGGGGAGACCCAGTACTTC.

This clonotype was recorded a few times. The rearrangement links TRBV20-1 to TRBJ2-7, with a tentative D call TRBD1 (5 bases). From germline, CDR1 is DFQATT and CDR2 SNEGSKA (reference sequence). The CDR3 sequence is 11 residues long. V was cut by 1 base and J by 9 bases, with 10 bases left in between. The CDR3 sequence: CSARGGVGQYF. The CDR3 DNA follows: TGCAGTGCTAGAGGGGGCGTAGGGCAGTACTTC.

This clonotype occurred a few times. The genes are TRBV4-1 and TRBJ1-1; D might be TRBD1 (5 bases). CDR3 size: 14 residues. CDR1 and CDR2 from the germline V gene are MGHRA and YSYEKL. The V and J ends lost 2 bases and 2 bases respectively, with 9 bases between them. CDR3: CASSQQGPNTEAFF. The CDR3 DNA is TGCGCCAGCAGCCAACAGGGCCCCAACACTGAAGCTTTCTTT.

The rearrangement uses TRBV29-1 and TRBJ2-3; unclear D gene. V was shortened by 4 bases and J by 1 base, with 18 bases between the two germline ends. CDR3 size: 16 residues. Germline V gene lookup returns CDR1 SQVTM and CDR2 ANQGSEA. The CDR3 DNA follows: TGCAGCGTTGCAAGACGTAGTGGTCTAGGCACAGATACGCAGTATTTT. Residues: CSVARRSGLGTDTQYF.

This clonotype was seen many times. This chain connects TRBV20-1 to TRBJ1-5; 8 bases are a match to TRBD1. The junction had 7 bases not matched to a gene; V was cut back by 6 bases and J by 3 bases. The germline gives CDR1 DFQATT, CDR2 SNEGSKA (reference sequence). The CDR3 runs to 14 residues. CDR3 residues: CSAQTGGVNQPQHF. The CDR3 nucleotides are TGCAGTGCACAAACAGGGGGGGTCAATCAGCCCCAGCATTTT.

The gene calls are TRBV7-2 and TRBJ2-1; perhaps TRBD2 as D (6 bases). Deletions cut 3 bases from V and 4 bases from J, with 16 bases between. This CDR3 comprises 16 residues. In germline, CDR1 is SGHTA, CDR2 FQGNSA. CDR3 in amino acids: CASSLGGLGPYNEQFF. CDR3 bases: TGTGCCAGCAGCTTGGGGGGTTTAGGTCCATACAATGAGCAGTTCTTC.